The present TCR beta chain was sequenced within a study of T-cell reconstitution after alpha-beta-depleted transplantation in children. Points on this clonotype: Its antigen is still unknown.

TCRbeta library preparation incorporated unique molecular identifiers. Using its own MiXCR run on the PCR reads, TCRdb lists one record per CDR3 protein. The sample lists about 580,000 distinct CDR3 sequences; 23% were seen once. Whole-study results and caveats: Several hundred expanded graft clones reportedly were the source of alpha-beta T cells about two months after transplant. Newly made T cells mostly supplied T-cell counts and diversity one year after transplant.

Between the trimmed V and J ends, which lost 7 bases and 2 bases, there was a span of 15 bases. The CDR3 spans 15 residues. This TCR derives from a boy in the first two years of life who had a stem cell transplant for acute myeloid leukemia, so the T cells may come from the graft donor. Here the sequenced sample was PBMCs, mostly from graft donor cells, taken 360 days after TCRalphabeta/CD19-depleted stem cell transplant. The chain links TRBV12-3 or TRBV12-4 to TRBJ2-1; D possibly corresponds to TRBD1 (5 bases). CDR3 nucleotide sequence: TGTGCCAGCACCCTCGCCCCAGGGACCTACAATGAGCAGTTCTTC. It is translated as CASTLAPGTYNEQFF.